This T cell receptor (beta chain) was obtained from a study of early T cells in non-severe SARS-CoV-2 infection. Study information: Investigators sequenced bulk RNA drawn from unsorted whole blood, and chains remained unpaired. Study outcomes and limitations: VDJdb-based annotation leaned toward anti-spike CD8 responses and missed private and CD4 specificities.

Individual cDNA molecules received unique molecular identifiers during library preparation. TCRdb passed the 5' RACE reads through MiXCR, listing each CDR3 protein once. The sample lists about 50,000 distinct CDR3 sequences; about 10% were seen once. This CDR3 region has 14 residues. V shed 6 bases, J shed 4 bases, and the junction held 8 bases outside the gene matches. Germline CDR1 and CDR2: MNHNY and SVGAGI (reference sequence). In the case of this clonotype: Antigen unknown.

The chain uses TRBV6-6 and TRBJ1-1, with 7 bases fitting TRBD1. This clonotype was sampled from an adult who was a healthcare worker with PCR-confirmed SARS-CoV-2 infection or an uninfected control (not recorded which). The sample was whole blood. The CDR3 nucleotides are TGTGCCAGCAGCCTTACAGGGGCGGGCACTGAAGCTTTCTTT. Translation: CASSLTGAGTEAFF.